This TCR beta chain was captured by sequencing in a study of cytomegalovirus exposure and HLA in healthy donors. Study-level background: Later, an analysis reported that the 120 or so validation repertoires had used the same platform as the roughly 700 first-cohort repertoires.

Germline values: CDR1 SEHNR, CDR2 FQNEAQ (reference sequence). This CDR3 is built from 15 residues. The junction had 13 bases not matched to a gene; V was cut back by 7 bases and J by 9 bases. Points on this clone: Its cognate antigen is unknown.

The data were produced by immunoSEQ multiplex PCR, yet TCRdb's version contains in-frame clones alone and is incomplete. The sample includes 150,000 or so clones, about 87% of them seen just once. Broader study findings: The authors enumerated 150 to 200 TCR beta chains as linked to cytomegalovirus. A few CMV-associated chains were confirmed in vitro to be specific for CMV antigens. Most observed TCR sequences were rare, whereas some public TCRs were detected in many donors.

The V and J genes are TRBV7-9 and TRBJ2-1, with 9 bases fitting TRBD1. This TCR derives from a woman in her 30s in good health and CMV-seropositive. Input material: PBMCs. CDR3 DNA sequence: TGTGCCAGCAACCGCCCGGGACAGGGTAATACTGAGCAGTTCTTC. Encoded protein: CASNRPGQGNTEQFF.